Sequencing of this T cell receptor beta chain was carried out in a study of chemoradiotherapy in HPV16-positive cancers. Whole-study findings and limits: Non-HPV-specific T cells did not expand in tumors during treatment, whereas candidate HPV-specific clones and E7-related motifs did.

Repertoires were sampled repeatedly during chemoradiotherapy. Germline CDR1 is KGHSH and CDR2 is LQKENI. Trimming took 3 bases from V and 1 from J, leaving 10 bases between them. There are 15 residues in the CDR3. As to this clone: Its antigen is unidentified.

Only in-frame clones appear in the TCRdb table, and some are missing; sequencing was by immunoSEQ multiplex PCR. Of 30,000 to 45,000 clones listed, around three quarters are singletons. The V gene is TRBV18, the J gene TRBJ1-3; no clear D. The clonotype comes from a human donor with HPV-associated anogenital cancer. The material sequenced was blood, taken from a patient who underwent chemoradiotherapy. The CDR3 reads CASSPPQRSGNTIYF. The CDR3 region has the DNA TGTGCCAGCTCACCTCCACAGCGATCTGGAAACACCATATATTTT.